This T cell receptor beta chain was retrieved from a study of graft-versus-host responses after intestinal transplantation. This table comes from immunoSEQ multiplex PCR, and its TCRdb copy is limited to in-frame clones, with some not included. The sample contains 35,000 to 45,000 clones, roughly 94% of which appear only once. To note about this clone: Its specificity is not known.

The CDR3 spans 13 residues. Germline V gene sequence: CDR1 SGHTA, CDR2 FQGTGA. The V gene end was trimmed by 9 bases and the J gene end by 7 bases; junction bases not matched to a gene: 6. The receptor's source is a human donor who was the organ donor for an intestinal transplant. Sequencing used unstimulated CD4+ T cells sorted from spleen or lymph node cells, obtained before transplant. The V and J genes are TRBV7-3 and TRBJ1-6, with TRBD1 identical over 7 bases. CDR3 sequence reads: CASSRQGNSPLHF. CDR3 DNA: TGTGCCAGTTCTCGACAGGGAAATTCACCCCTCCACTTT.